The sequence of this T cell receptor beta chain was determined in a study of shared clonotypes between healthy human individuals. V lost 6 bases, J lost 6 bases, and 17 bases lay in between. The germline V gene encodes CDR1 MNHNS and CDR2 SASEGT. The CDR3 length is 15 residues. Method: immunoSEQ multiplex PCR; TCRdb's copy keeps in-frame clones and lacks some. The sample holds millions of clones, approximately 93% seen once. The TCR comes from a man aged 18 to 30 in good health. Some clones in this sample may be carry-over from other donors' samples. The sequenced material came from naive CD4+ T cells from PBMCs. Stated subset: CD45RA+ positively selected. The chain couples TRBV6-1 to TRBJ2-2, with D tentatively TRBD1 (6 bases). The CDR3 nucleotides are TGTGCCAGCAGCAAGACTCCAGGGGTTTCCGGGGAGCTGTTTTTT. Amino acids: CASSKTPGVSGELFF.